The TCR beta chain under discussion was sequenced for a study of T cells after yellow fever vaccination. At the level of the study: Preparation of the low-cell-number fractions used SMART-Seq v4 Ultra Low Input. Notes on the study in general: By day 5 rather than day 15, the secondary response had peaked, though it was weaker. Only a small proportion of the clonotypes turned up in both the CD4 and the CD8 compartments, likely arising from convergent recombination.

Trimming cost V 7 bases and J 1 base, with 13 bases left between them. This CDR3 spans 14 amino acids. In germline, CDR1 is SNHLY, CDR2 FYNNEI. Regarding this clonotype: Its antigen is not identified.

TCRdb called the 5' RACE reads again in MiXCR, with one record for every CDR3 protein. Of 170,000 or so distinct CDR3 sequences in the sample, 5.5% to 8% were seen once. The sample here was CD4+ T cells sorted from PBMCs, taken on the day of the first yellow fever vaccination. The chain couples TRBV2 to TRBJ1-2; D remains ambiguous. This clonotype was obtained from a man aged 18 to 35 who received the YFV17D yellow fever vaccine. The CDR3 bases are TGTGCCAGCAAGGACGGAGGTCTTAACTATGGCTACACCTTC. Protein sequence: CASKDGGLNYGYTF.